This TCR beta chain came from a study of cytomegalovirus exposure and HLA in healthy donors. Germline V gene sequence: CDR1 MDHEN, CDR2 SYDVKM. Trimming took 3 bases from V and 4 from J; bases not matched to a gene: 5. This CDR3 comprises 14 residues. Remarks on this clone: The target antigen is unknown.

The PCR contained 60 Vbeta and 13 Jbeta primers. This table comes from immunoSEQ multiplex PCR, and its TCRdb copy is limited to in-frame clones, with some not included. The table includes 110,000 to 150,000 clones, about 73% detected once. Study observations and caveats: In vitro, a few CMV-associated chains proved specific for CMV antigens. HLA alleles were associated with roughly 17,000 TCR beta sequences in a later analysis at 0.05 false discovery rate. Accounts indicate the classifier identified cytomegalovirus status with strong specificity and sensitivity. Earlier findings revealed that most TCR beta V segments proved productive either about 87% or about 30% of the time.

Sequencing was performed on PBMCs. The TCR comes from a woman aged 55-70 years in good health and CMV-seropositive. The V gene is TRBV28, the J gene TRBJ1-1, with 7 bases identical to TRBD1. The CDR3 is CASSFHRGSTEAFF. The DNA for the CDR3 is TGTGCCAGCAGTTTCCACAGGGGTAGCACTGAAGCTTTCTTT.